The present TCR beta chain was sequenced within a study of cytomegalovirus exposure and HLA in healthy donors. Study background: Most donors, roughly 84% of a few hundred genotyped, fell in the Caucasian-associated ancestry cluster.

As concerns this clone: Its antigen is as yet unknown.

V was pared by 5 bases and J by 9 bases, with 19 bases of the junction left unmatched. The CDR3 is made up of 17 amino acids. Germline V gene data show CDR1 as SGHVS and CDR2 as FQNEAQ. Regarding the study as a whole: The classifier reportedly diagnosed cytomegalovirus status with high specificity and sensitivity. Association of fewer than 20,000 TCR beta sequences with HLA alleles was found at 0.05 false discovery rate in a later analysis.

This PCR relied on a set of 60 Vbeta primers and 13 Jbeta primers. How the authors handled the data: In a later analysis, of some 80 million unique beta chains, roughly 10 million appeared in at least two donors. Repertoires were generated with immunoSEQ multiplex PCR, while TCRdb's copy carries only in-frame clones and drops some. That table furnishes V, J and clone size, whereas the DNA furnished D and trimming. Among around 100,000 clones listed, less than 80% were seen once. The chain has TRBV7-8 and TRBJ2-1; 7 nucleotides align to TRBD2. The receptor comes from a woman in her thirties or forties in good health and CMV-seropositive. The sample taken for sequencing was PBMCs. The CDR3 nucleotides read TGTGCCAGCAGCCCGACGCAATTAAGGACTAGATCGGCTGAGCAGTTCTTC. This codes for CASSPTQLRTRSAEQFF.